This T cell receptor beta chain was captured in a study of early T cells in non-severe SARS-CoV-2 infection. This CDR3 region has 9 residues. Attached unique molecular identifiers marked individual cDNA molecules. TCRdb called the 5' RACE reads again in MiXCR, with one record for every CDR3 protein. The sample contains about 37,000 distinct CDR3 sequences, 5.8% of which appear only once. General study findings and limits: Reliance on VDJdb matching favored anti-spike CD8 responses; private and CD4 specificities were missed.

A note on this clonotype: Antigen unknown.

Sample: whole blood. The sequence came from an adult who was a healthcare worker with PCR-confirmed SARS-CoV-2 infection or an uninfected control (not recorded which). The rearrangement uses TRBV21-1 and TRBJ2-5. TRBV21-1 is deemed a pseudogene. This CDR3 is CAKPETQYF. The CDR3 DNA is TGTGCAAAGCCCGAGACCCAGTACTTC.